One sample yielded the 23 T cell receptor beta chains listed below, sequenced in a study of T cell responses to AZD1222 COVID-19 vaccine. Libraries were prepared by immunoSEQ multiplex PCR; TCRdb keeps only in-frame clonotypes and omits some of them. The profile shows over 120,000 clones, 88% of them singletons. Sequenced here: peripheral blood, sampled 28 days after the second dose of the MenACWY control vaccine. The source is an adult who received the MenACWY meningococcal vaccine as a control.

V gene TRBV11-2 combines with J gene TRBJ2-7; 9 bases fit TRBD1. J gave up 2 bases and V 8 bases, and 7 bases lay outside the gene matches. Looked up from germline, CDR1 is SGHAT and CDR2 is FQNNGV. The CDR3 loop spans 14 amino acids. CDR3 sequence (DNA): TGTGCCAGCCGACTGACAGGGGGAACCTACGAGCAGTACTTC. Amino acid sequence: CASRLTGGTYEQYF.

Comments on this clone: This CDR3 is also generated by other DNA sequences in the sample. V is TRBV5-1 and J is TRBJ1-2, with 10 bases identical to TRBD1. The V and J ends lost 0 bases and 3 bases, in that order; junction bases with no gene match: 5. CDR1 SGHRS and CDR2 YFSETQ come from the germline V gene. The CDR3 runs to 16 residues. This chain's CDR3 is CASSLGQGARDYGYTF. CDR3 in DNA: TGCGCCAGCAGCTTGGGACAGGGGGCTCGTGACTATGGCTACACCTTC.

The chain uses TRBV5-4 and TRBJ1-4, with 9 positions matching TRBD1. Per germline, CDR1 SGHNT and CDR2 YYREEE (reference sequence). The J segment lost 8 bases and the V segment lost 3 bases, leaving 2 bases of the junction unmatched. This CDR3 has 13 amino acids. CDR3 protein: CASSWTGEEKLFF. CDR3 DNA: TGTGCCAGCAGCTGGACAGGGGAGGAAAAACTGTTTTTT.

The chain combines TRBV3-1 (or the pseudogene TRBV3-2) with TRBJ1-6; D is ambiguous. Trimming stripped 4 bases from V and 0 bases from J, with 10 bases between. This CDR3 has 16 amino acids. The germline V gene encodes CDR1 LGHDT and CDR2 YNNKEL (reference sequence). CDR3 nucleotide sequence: TGTGCCAGCAGCCGTACGGGCAGCTCCTATAATTCACCCCTCCACTTT. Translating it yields CASSRTGSSYNSPLHF.

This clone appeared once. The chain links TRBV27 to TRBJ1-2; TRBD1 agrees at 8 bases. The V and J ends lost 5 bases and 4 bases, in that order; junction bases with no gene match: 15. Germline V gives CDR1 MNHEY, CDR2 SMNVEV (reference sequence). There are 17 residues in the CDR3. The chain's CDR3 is CASSKSDREGVPYGYTF. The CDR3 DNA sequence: TGTGCCAGCAGTAAATCGGACAGGGAGGGAGTACCCTATGGCTACACCTTC.

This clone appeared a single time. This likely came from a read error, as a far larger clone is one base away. CDR3 residues: CASSNTDTQYF. The CDR3 bases are TGTGCCAGCAGCAACACAGATACGCAGTATTTT. The gene calls are TRBV9 and TRBJ2-3; no firm D call. V shed 4 bases and J shed 2 bases, with 2 bases lying between them. The CDR3 has 11 amino acids. In germline, CDR1 is SGDLS, CDR2 YYNGEE.

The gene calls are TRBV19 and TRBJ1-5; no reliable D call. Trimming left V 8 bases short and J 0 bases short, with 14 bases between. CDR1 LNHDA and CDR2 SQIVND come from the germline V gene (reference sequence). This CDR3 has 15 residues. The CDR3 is CASRGRAPSNQPQHF. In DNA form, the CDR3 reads TGTGCCAGTCGCGGCCGGGCCCCTAGCAATCAGCCCCAGCATTTT.

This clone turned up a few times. The CDR3 here is CASSLILNEKLFF. The CDR3 bases are TGTGCCAGCAGCTTGATACTTAATGAAAAACTGTTTTTT. The chain is built from TRBV5-6 and TRBJ1-4, with unresolved D. Germline V gene data show CDR1 as SGHDT and CDR2 as YYEEEE. Trimming left V 1 base short and J 4 bases short, with 5 bases between. The CDR3 runs 13 residues.

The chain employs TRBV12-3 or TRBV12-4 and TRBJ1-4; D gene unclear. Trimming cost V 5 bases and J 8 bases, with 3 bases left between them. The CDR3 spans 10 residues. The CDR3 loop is CASSLEKLFF. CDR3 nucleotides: TGTGCCAGCAGTCTAGAAAAACTGTTTTTT.

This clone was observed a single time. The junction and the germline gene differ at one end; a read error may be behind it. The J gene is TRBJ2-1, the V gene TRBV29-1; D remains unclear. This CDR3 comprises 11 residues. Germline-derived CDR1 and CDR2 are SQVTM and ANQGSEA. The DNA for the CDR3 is TGCAGCGTTGAAAGGTCGAAGGAGCGGTTCTTC. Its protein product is CSVERSKERFF.

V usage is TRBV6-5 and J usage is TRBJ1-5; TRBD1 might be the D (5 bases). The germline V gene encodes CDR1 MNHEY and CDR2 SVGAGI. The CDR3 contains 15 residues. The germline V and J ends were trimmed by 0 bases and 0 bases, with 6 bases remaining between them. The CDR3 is CASSYSQGSNQPQHF. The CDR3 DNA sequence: TGTGCCAGCAGTTACTCTCAGGGTAGCAATCAGCCCCAGCATTTT.

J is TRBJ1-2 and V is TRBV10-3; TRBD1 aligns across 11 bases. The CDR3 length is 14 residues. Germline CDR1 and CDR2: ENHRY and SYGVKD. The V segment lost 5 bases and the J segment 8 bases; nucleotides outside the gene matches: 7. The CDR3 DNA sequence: TGTGCCATCAGTAAAGGACAGGGGGCGCGAGGCTACACCTTC. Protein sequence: CAISKGQGARGYTF.

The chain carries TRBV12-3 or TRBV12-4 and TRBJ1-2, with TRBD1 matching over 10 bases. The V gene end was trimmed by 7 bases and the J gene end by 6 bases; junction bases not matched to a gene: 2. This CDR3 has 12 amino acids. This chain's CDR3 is CASKGTGDGYTF. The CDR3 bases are TGTGCCAGCAAGGGGACAGGGGATGGCTACACCTTC.

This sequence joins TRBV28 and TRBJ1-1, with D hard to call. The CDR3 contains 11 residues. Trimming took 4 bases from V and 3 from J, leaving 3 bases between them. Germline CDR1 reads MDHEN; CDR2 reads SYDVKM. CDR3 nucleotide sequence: TGTGCCAGCAGTTCCGACACTGAAGCTTTCTTT. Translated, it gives CASSSDTEAFF.

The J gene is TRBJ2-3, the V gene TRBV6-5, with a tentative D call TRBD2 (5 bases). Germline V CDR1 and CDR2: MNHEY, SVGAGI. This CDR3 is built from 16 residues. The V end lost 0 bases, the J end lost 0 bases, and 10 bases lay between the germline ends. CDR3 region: CASSYSGRTSTDTQYF. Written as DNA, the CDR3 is TGTGCCAGCAGTTACTCGGGTCGGACTAGCACAGATACGCAGTATTTT.

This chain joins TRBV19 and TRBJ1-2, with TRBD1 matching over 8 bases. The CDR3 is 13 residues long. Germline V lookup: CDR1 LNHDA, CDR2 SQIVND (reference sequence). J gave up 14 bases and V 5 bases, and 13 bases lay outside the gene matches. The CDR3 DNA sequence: TGTGCCAGTAGTCCCCGGGACAGGACTCCTTTTACCTTC. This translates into CASSPRDRTPFTF.

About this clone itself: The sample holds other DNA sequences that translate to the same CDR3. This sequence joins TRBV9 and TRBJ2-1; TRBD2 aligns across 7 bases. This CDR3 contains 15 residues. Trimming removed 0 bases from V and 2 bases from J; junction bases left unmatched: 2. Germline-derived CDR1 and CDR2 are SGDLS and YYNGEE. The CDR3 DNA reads TGTGCCAGCAGCGTAGGTGCGGGAGCCTACAATGAGCAGTTCTTC. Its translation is CASSVGAGAYNEQFF.

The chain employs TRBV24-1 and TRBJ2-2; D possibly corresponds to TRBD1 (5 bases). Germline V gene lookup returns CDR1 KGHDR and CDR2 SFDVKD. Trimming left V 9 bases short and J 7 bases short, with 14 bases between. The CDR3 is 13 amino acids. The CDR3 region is CATGFRGGGELFF. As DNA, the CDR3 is TGTGCCACCGGATTTAGGGGTGGCGGGGAGCTGTTTTTT.

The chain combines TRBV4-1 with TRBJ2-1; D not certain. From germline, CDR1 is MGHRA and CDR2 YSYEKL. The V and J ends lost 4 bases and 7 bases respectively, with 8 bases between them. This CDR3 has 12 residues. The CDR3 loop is CASSPHPNEQFF. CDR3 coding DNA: TGCGCCAGCAGCCCCCACCCGAATGAGCAGTTCTTC.

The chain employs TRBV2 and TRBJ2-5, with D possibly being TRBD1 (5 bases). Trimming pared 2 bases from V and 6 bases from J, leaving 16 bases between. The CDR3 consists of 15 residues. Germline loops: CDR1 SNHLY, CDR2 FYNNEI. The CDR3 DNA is TGTGCCAGCAGTGAACTGGGTAGGGGTGCAAAGACCCAGTACTTC. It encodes CASSELGRGAKTQYF.

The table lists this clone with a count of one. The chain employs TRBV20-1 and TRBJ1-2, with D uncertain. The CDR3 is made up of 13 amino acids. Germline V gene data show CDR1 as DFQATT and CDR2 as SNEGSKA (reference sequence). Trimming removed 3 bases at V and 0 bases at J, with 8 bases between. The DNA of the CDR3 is TGCAGTGCTAGTGGCGGAGCTAACTATGGCTACACCTTC. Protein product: CSASGGANYGYTF.

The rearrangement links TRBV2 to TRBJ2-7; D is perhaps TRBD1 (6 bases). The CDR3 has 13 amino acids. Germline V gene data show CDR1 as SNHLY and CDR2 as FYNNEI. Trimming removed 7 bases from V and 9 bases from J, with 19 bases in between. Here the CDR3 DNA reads TGTGCCAGCAACGCCGGGACACCCGGCGGGCAGTACTTC. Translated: CASNAGTPGGQYF.

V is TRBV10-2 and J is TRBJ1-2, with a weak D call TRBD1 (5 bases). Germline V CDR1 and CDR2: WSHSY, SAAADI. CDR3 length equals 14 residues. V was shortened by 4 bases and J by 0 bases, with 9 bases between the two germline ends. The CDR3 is CASSASRANYGYTF. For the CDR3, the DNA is TGCGCCAGCAGTGCGAGCAGGGCTAACTATGGCTACACCTTC.